The 10 T cell receptor beta chains in this list originate from one sample, sequenced in a study of blood T cells in healthy people across ages. Sample-barcoded 5' priming and a J-beta primer mix drove a second PCR of roughly 6 to 12 cycles. TCRdb analysed the 5' RACE reads with MiXCR anew, one entry per CDR3 protein. The table includes some 1.6 million distinct CDR3 sequences, 30% to 35% detected once. Input material: blood. The receptors derive from a woman aged 25 to 39 in good health.

The V gene is TRBV7-9, the J gene TRBJ2-5, with 11 bases aligning to TRBD2. From germline, CDR1 is SEHNR and CDR2 FQNEAQ (reference sequence). Trimming cost V 5 bases and J 1 base; bases outside gene matches: 12. The CDR3 loop spans 18 amino acids. CDR3 sequence reads: CASSAGTSGRPRQETQYF. CDR3 coding DNA: TGTGCCAGCAGCGCGGGGACTAGCGGCCGACCGCGCCAAGAGACCCAGTACTTC.

The chain links TRBV9 to TRBJ2-7, with D perhaps TRBD2 (5 bases). Germline loops: CDR1 SGDLS, CDR2 YYNGEE. The CDR3 consists of 15 residues. Trimming removed 1 base at V and 5 bases at J, with 16 bases between. This CDR3 is CASSVRTGLEDEQYF. For the CDR3, the DNA is TGTGCCAGCAGCGTACGAACGGGCCTGGAGGACGAGCAGTACTTC.

The chain links TRBV14 to TRBJ2-7; a weak D match, TRBD2 (5 bases). The CDR3 is made up of 13 amino acids. The germline gives CDR1 SGHDN, CDR2 FVKESK. V dropped 4 bases and J dropped 5 bases, with 12 bases sitting between them. The DNA for the CDR3 is TGTGCCAGCAGCCCCTCCGGGGTGCACGAGCAGTACTTC. Its protein is CASSPSGVHEQYF. Full variable domain (outside the CDR3, taken from reference TRBV14 and TRBJ2-7): EAGVTQFPSHSVIEKGQTVTLRCDPISGHDNLYWYRRVMGKEIKFLLHFVKESKQDESGMPNNRFLAERTGGTYSTLKVQPAELEDSGVYFCASSPSGVHEQYFGPGTRLTVT.

The V call is TRBV27, the J call TRBJ2-1; the D is unclear. Looked up from germline, CDR1 is MNHEY and CDR2 is SMNVEV (reference sequence). The CDR3 length is 16 residues. The V end lost 5 bases, the J end lost 4 bases, and 18 bases lay between the germline ends. CDR3 DNA: TGTGCCAGCAGTATTGTAAGGGCTGACGGGTACAATGAGCAGTTCTTC. It translates to CASSIVRADGYNEQFF.

V is TRBV5-1 and J is TRBJ2-1; 10 bases align to TRBD2. The V gene's germline CDR1 is SGHRS and CDR2 YFSETQ. The trim removed 0 bases at V and 7 bases at J, leaving 7 bases unmatched. CDR3 length equals 16 residues. The CDR3 is CASSLGSSGSGNEQFF. The CDR3 DNA reads TGCGCCAGCAGCTTGGGCTCTAGCGGGAGTGGGAATGAGCAGTTCTTC.

In this sample, this clonotype turned up a few times. The chain recombines TRBV29-1 with TRBJ1-2; D is possibly TRBD1 (5 bases). The length of the CDR3 is 12 residues. V gave up 6 bases and J gave up 6 bases, with 14 bases separating them. The germline V gene encodes CDR1 SQVTM and CDR2 ANQGSEA. CDR3 DNA: TGCAGCGTCGACCGGGGGGAGAATGGCTACACCTTC. This gives the protein CSVDRGENGYTF.

The V gene is TRBV7-2, the J gene TRBJ2-5; D ambiguous. CDR1 SGHTA and CDR2 FQGNSA come from the germline V gene. The CDR3 is made up of 14 amino acids. V lost 4 bases to trimming and J lost 2 bases, with 11 bases between them. The CDR3 bases are TGTGCCAGCAGCTACCCCTTGGGGCAAGAGACCCAGTACTTC. Translation: CASSYPLGQETQYF.

This clonotype turned up a few times. The rearrangement links TRBV2 to TRBJ1-2, with D tentatively TRBD1 (5 bases). The V end lost 4 bases, the J end lost 4 bases, and 16 bases lay between the germline ends. The CDR3 loop spans 15 amino acids. From germline, CDR1 is SNHLY and CDR2 FYNNEI. CDR3 DNA: TGTGCCAGCAGTGGTAGCCCAGGGCCAACCTATGGCTACACCTTC. This gives the protein CASSGSPGPTYGYTF.

This clonotype showed up many times. The chain recombines TRBV7-2 with TRBJ2-3, with D possibly matching TRBD1 (6 bases). V gave up 5 bases and J gave up 7 bases, with 13 bases separating them. This CDR3 is 13 amino acids long. Germline CDR1 SGHTA, CDR2 FQGNSA. The CDR3: CASSPHRDHTQYF. The CDR3 coding sequence is TGTGCCAGCAGCCCCCACAGGGACCATACGCAGTATTTT. The full variable domain, rest sourced from reference TRBV7-2 and TRBJ2-3, is GAGVSQSPSNKVTEKGKDVELRCDPISGHTALYWYRQSLGQGLEFLIYFQGNSAPDKSGLPSDRFSAERTGGSVSTLTIQRTQQEDSAVYLCASSPHRDHTQYFGPGTRLTVL.

This clonotype was found a few times. One end of the junction is discordant with germline, which a read error may explain. The rearrangement uses TRBV29-1 and TRBJ2-3, with D uncertain. This CDR3 comprises 13 residues. CDR1 and CDR2 from the germline V gene are SQVTM and ANQGSEA. CDR3 sequence reads: CSVGYGSTDAQYF. The CDR3 nucleotides read TGCAGCGTTGGGTACGGCTCCACAGATGCGCAGTATTTT.